Sequencing of this T cell receptor (beta chain) was carried out in a study of monozygotic twins with cystic fibrosis. Background on the study: With about 15 PCR cycles, barcoded libraries came from around 3 micrograms of fragmented DNA. General study points: Median Simpson clonality of 0.0095 suggested naive T cells predominated. V usage most resembled the co-twin in 13 of 16 pairs. Nucleotide-identical clonotype sharing was significantly higher within monozygotic CF twin pairs than between unrelated CF individuals.

Comment on this clone: Its matching antigen is unknown.

The CDR3 sequence is 13 residues long. The germline CDR1 and CDR2 sequences are WSHSY and SAAADI. The germline V and J ends were trimmed by 0 bases and 4 bases, with 7 bases remaining between them. Sequenced by immunoSEQ multiplex PCR; TCRdb stores in-frame clones only, minus some. The data hold 12,000 to 15,000 clones, with approximately 98% observed a single time. The chain employs TRBV10-2 and TRBJ2-7; D is unclear. The sequencing sample was made of blood. The receptor was derived from a girl between 2 and 10 years old with cystic fibrosis. This chain's CDR3 is CASSESAVYEQYF. The CDR3 DNA follows: TGCGCCAGCAGTGAGTCGGCTGTGTACGAGCAGTACTTC.